This TCR beta chain was retrieved from a study of Ad26.COV2.S vaccination and SARS-CoV-2 variants (dated by TCRdb to 2020 to 2023). Context from the whole study: Vaccine-arm donors came from COV1001, a multicentre, randomized, double-blind, placebo-controlled phase I-IIa trial of Ad26.COV2.S in healthy adults. Ad26.COV2.S was administered intramuscularly at a dose of 5x10^10 or 1x10^11 viral particles, either as one shot or as two shots given 56 days apart. The specificity and breadth of SARS-CoV-2-reactive T cell receptors after Ad26.COV2.S vaccination were assessed by TCRbeta repertoire sequencing. The TCR-sequenced set comprised approximately 32 samples: around 20 Ad26.COV2.S vaccine recipients, 5 placebo recipients and 8 SARS-CoV-2 convalescent individuals. Trial participants were randomized into five groups of five: low-dose or high-dose Ad26.COV2.S given once or twice, or placebo on both occasions. Throughout the experiments and outcome assessment, investigators stayed blinded to trial group allocation. Summary of the overall study and its limitations: Comparing responses between vaccine doses or regimens was not something the study was powered to do. The authors noted that the TCR breadth and depth analyses may have underestimated total T cell responses. Ad26.COV2.S recipients had higher spike-specific TCR breadth than placebo recipients (P = 0.0014). After vaccination, substantial breadth of spike-specific CD8+ and CD4+ T cell responses was reported. Non-spike TCR breadth was comparable between vaccine and placebo recipients, consistent with the vaccine containing only spike.

Explained via the paper, the treatment or condition label denotes: roughly 20 received Ad26.COV2.S at low or high dose, single or two shots; a few received placebo; per-sample allocation not given. For vaccine and placebo recipients, the sequenced repertoires came from samples collected on day 63 after the first injection. Between 29 July and 7 August 2020, Cohort 1b enrolled about two dozen adults aged 18-55 years at one site in Boston, USA. As a vaccine, Ad26.COV2.S was a replication-incompetent adenovirus type 26 vector that expressed a prefusion-stabilized SARS-CoV-2 spike protein derived from the original Wuhan strain. Trimming leaves V shorter by 5 bases and J shorter by 10 bases, with the junction holding 7 bases beyond the gene matches. CDR1 and CDR2 are read off the germline V gene as LGHNA and YSLEER. Including cysteine and phenylalanine, the CDR3 has 12 amino acids. Left in the record is the CDR3 DNA by itself, 36 bases read in frame from the first base.

TCRbeta CDR3 regions were sequenced with the immunoSEQ Assay. After extraction, genomic DNA underwent amplification by bias-controlled multiplex PCR, followed by high-throughput sequencing. As for the authors' bioinformatics: To quantify the absolute abundance of each unique TCRbeta CDR3 region, sequences were collapsed and filtered. T cell fraction was estimated by normalizing TCRbeta template counts to usable DNA, with usable DNA measured through amplification of reference genes found in all nucleated cells. Repertoire TCRs were annotated as SARS-CoV-2-specific by exact matching of V gene, CDR3 amino acid sequence and J gene to a known reactive TCR set. MIRA supplied the reference SARS-CoV-2 TCR set, which was filtered for enrichment in COVID-19-positive ImmuneCODE repertoires so that public or cross-reactive TCRs were removed. Using the MIRA antigens, annotated TCRs were further analysed by specific ORF or by position within an ORF. Breadth was defined as annotated unique rearrangements over total unique productive rearrangements; depth was the summed frequency of those rearrangements. Two-sided Wilcoxon rank-sum tests were used to compare TCR breadth between groups. Entries here come from immuneACCESS through TCRdb and include only in-frame sequences with V and J called. Some clones fail to appear in such tables; in the studies checked, an unresolved V gene covers under half of the shortfall, and the cause of the remainder is unknown. From that table come the V and J calls and clone size; the DNA was used to work out D and trimming. The table for this sample lists about 350,000 clones; approximately 86% of them were counted only once. Roughly 10% of the sample is taken by the ten largest.

A note on this clone: The antigen this receptor binds is unknown. Base qualities are not at hand, and no much larger clone is one base apart.

This receptor was identified in a person aged 18-60 years who received the Ad26.COV2.S COVID-19 vaccine or a placebo. In this chain, TRBV4-3 is recombined with TRBJ1-1, and 7 bases in between align with TRBD1. The sample was peripheral blood, taken in a trial of Ad26.COV2.S vaccine versus placebo. The CDR3 here reads CASSFRQGTAFF. The bases are TGCGCCAGCAGCTTTCGACAGGGTACAGCTTTCTTT.